These 27 T cell receptor beta chains share one sample of origin, sequenced in a study of T cell responses to AZD1222 COVID-19 vaccine. Method: immunoSEQ multiplex PCR; TCRdb's copy keeps in-frame clones and lacks some. The data contain tens of thousands of clones, roughly 83% of them singletons. Sequenced here: peripheral blood, sampled on day 0 of AZD1222 vaccination. Every receptor here comes from an adult in good health.

The chain uses TRBV7-2 and TRBJ2-7; D is perhaps TRBD2 (5 bases). This CDR3 comprises 15 residues. Trimming took 0 bases from V and 3 from J, leaving 12 bases between them. Germline V gene sequence: CDR1 SGHTA, CDR2 FQGNSA. In nucleotides, the CDR3 is TGTGCCAGCAGCTTAGCGAGCGGCCCGAGCTACGAGCAGTACTTC. It translates to CASSLASGPSYEQYF.

This chain connects TRBV12-3 or TRBV12-4 to TRBJ1-4; D unresolved. V was pared by 1 base and J by 7 bases, with 4 bases between. The CDR3 runs to 12 residues. CDR3 coding DNA: TGTGCCAGCAGTTTAGGATCTGAAAAACTGTTTTTT. It yields the protein CASSLGSEKLFF.

The CDR3 nucleotides are TGTGCCAGCAGCGAGGGACAGGGATTTTCACCCCTCCACTTT. The encoded protein is CASSEGQGFSPLHF. The V and J genes are TRBV9 and TRBJ1-6; TRBD1 matches 9 bases. The CDR3 loop spans 14 amino acids. Losses at the gene ends were 3 bases for V and 9 bases for J; bases not matched to a gene: 4. The V gene's germline CDR1 is SGDLS and CDR2 YYNGEE. Full variable domain (rest looked up from reference TRBV9 and TRBJ1-6): DSGVTQTPKHLITATGQRVTLRCSPRSGDLSVYWYQQSLDQGLQFLIQYYNGEERAKGNILERFSAQQFPDLHSELNLSSLELGDSALYFCASSEGQGFSPLHFGNGTRLTVT.

V gene TRBV19 combines with J gene TRBJ2-5, with D possibly being TRBD2 (6 bases). CDR3 length: 13 amino acids. Trimming took off 3 bases at V and 6 bases at J, with 11 bases between the two ends. Germline V gene lookup returns CDR1 LNHDA and CDR2 SQIVND (reference sequence). The chain's CDR3 is CASSIGGLQTQYF. CDR3 DNA: TGTGCCAGTAGTATTGGAGGGTTGCAGACCCAGTACTTC.

The rearrangement links TRBV30 to TRBJ1-4; tentative D call: TRBD1 (5 bases). The ends were cut back, 1 base at V and 3 bases at J, with 9 bases in the middle. Germline V gives CDR1 GTSNPN, CDR2 SVGIG (reference sequence). The CDR3 is 14 amino acids. This CDR3 reads CAWSDRPANEKLFF. The CDR3 DNA reads TGTGCCTGGAGTGACAGGCCGGCTAATGAAAAACTGTTTTTT. The full variable domain, in which reference TRBV30 and TRBJ1-4 provide the parts outside the CDR3, is SQTIHQWPATLVQPVGSPLSLECTVEGTSNPNLYWYRQAAGRGLQLLFYSVGIGQISSEVPQNLSASRPQDRQFILSSKKLLLSDSGFYLCAWSDRPANEKLFFGSGTQLSVL.

This chain connects TRBV11-1 to TRBJ2-7; TRBD1 is a possible D gene (6 bases). V lost 4 bases and J lost 5, with 18 bases in between. Germline values: CDR1 SGHAT, CDR2 FQDESV (reference sequence). CDR3 length: 15 amino acids. In nucleotides, the CDR3 is TGTGCCAGCAGCTCTAAACAGGGAGTACAGAACGAGCAGTACTTC. Translating gives CASSSKQGVQNEQYF.

The chain combines TRBV6-5 with TRBJ2-5; D is unclear. Between the trimmed V and J ends, which lost 6 bases and 1 base, there was a span of 9 bases. There are 13 residues in the CDR3. The germline CDR1 and CDR2 sequences are MNHEY and SVGAGI. The DNA for the CDR3 is TGTGCCAGCAGAACGACTGGCCAAGAGACCCAGTACTTC. Encoded protein: CASRTTGQETQYF.

Regarding this clone: One end of the junction varies from germline; a read error may be responsible. The rearrangement links TRBV6-1 to TRBJ1-1; D remains unclear. CDR1 MNHNS and CDR2 SASEGT come from the germline V gene. This CDR3 region has 13 residues. DNA for the CDR3: TGTGCCAGCAGTGATTCACAGAACTCTGAAGCTTTCTTT. Its translation is CASSDSQNSEAFF.

The V gene is TRBV7-6, the J gene TRBJ2-2; 7 bases fit TRBD2. The J segment lost 0 bases and the V segment lost 5 bases, leaving 9 bases of the junction unmatched. CDR1 and CDR2 (germline): SGHVS, FNYEAQ. CDR3 length equals 17 residues. The DNA for the CDR3 is TGTGCCAGCAGCCCCCTAGGCAGCGGGACGAACACCGGGGAGCTGTTTTTT. It yields the protein CASSPLGSGTNTGELFF.

The V call is TRBV7-2, the J call TRBJ1-2; D unclear. Between the trimmed V and J ends, which lost 1 base and 7 bases, there was a span of 10 bases. The CDR3 has 13 residues. Germline V gene sequence: CDR1 SGHTA, CDR2 FQGNSA. The CDR3 spells CASSLEVGGGYTF. CDR3 DNA: TGTGCCAGCAGCTTAGAAGTCGGAGGTGGCTACACCTTC.

There are a few counts of this clone. In nucleotides, the CDR3 is TGTGCCTGGAGTGTACTGTTAGAAAACACCATATATTTT. As protein: CAWSVLLENTIYF. The chain is built from TRBV30 and TRBJ1-3; the D is unclear. CDR1 and CDR2 from the germline V gene are GTSNPN and SVGIG (reference sequence). Trimming shortened V by 0 bases and J by 6 bases, and 9 bases separated the two germline ends. This CDR3 comprises 13 residues. Full variable domain (outside the CDR3, taken from reference TRBV30 and TRBJ1-3): SQTIHQWPATLVQPVGSPLSLECTVEGTSNPNLYWYRQAAGRGLQLLFYSVGIGQISSEVPQNLSASRPQDRQFILSSKKLLLSDSGFYLCAWSVLLENTIYFGEGSWLTVV.

The chain couples TRBV5-6 to TRBJ2-1; 8 nucleotides agree with TRBD2. The CDR3 covers 16 residues. CDR1 SGHDT and CDR2 YYEEEE come from the germline V gene. After removal of 4 bases from V and 7 bases from J, the junction contained 13 bases not matched to a gene. The CDR3 nucleotides are TGTGCCAGCAGCCTCCGCCGGACTAGCACCAGGAATGAGCAGTTCTTC. It codes for CASSLRRTSTRNEQFF.

The chain joins TRBV18 to TRBJ1-2, with D maybe TRBD1 (6 bases). CDR1 and CDR2 from the germline V gene are KGHSH and LQKENI. V shed 0 bases and J shed 6 bases, with 14 bases lying between them. The CDR3 runs 15 residues. The CDR3 is CASSPPGRGAHGYTF. CDR3 in DNA: TGTGCCAGCTCACCACCAGGCAGGGGCGCCCATGGCTACACCTTC.

This sequence joins TRBV28 and TRBJ1-6, with TRBD1 matching 10 bases. J was trimmed by 9 bases and V by 6 bases; bases with no gene match: 8. The CDR3 loop spans 15 amino acids. CDR1 and CDR2 from the germline V gene are MDHEN and SYDVKM. The CDR3 coding sequence is TGTGCCAGCAGGACAGGGGGCGTGGTAGGTTCACCCCTCCACTTT. It encodes CASRTGGVVGSPLHF.

The V gene is TRBV10-3, the J gene TRBJ1-1; 11 positions match TRBD1. CDR1 and CDR2 (germline): ENHRY, SYGVKD. With V trimmed by 6 bases and J by 1 base, 10 bases remained unmatched. CDR3 length equals 17 residues. The CDR3 reads CAISSGQGASWNTEAFF. Written as DNA, the CDR3 is TGTGCCATCAGCTCTGGACAGGGGGCGTCGTGGAACACTGAAGCTTTCTTT.

The genes are TRBV29-1 and TRBJ1-5, with a weak D call TRBD1 (5 bases). Germline loops: CDR1 SQVTM, CDR2 ANQGSEA. The CDR3 has 13 amino acids. V lost 4 bases to trimming and J lost 4 bases, with 11 bases between them. This CDR3 reads CSVGLGGNQPQHF. The CDR3 coding sequence is TGCAGCGTTGGCCTGGGGGGAAATCAGCCCCAGCATTTT.

The chain has TRBV19 and TRBJ1-2; TRBD1 is a possible D gene (6 bases). The CDR3 length is 14 residues. The ends were cut back, 9 bases at V and 8 bases at J, with 22 bases in the middle. Germline CDR1 and CDR2: LNHDA and SQIVND (reference sequence). The CDR3 loop reads CASSPQGRGSGYTF. DNA of the CDR3: TGTGCCAGCTCACCACAGGGACGAGGGTCCGGCTACACCTTC.

This clone was seen a handful of times. The V and J genes are TRBV11-1 and TRBJ2-7; D is perhaps TRBD2 (5 bases). With 3 bases removed from V and 0 bases from J, the gap between germline ends came to 9 bases. CDR3 length equals 14 residues. The V gene's germline CDR1 is SGHAT and CDR2 FQDESV (reference sequence). CDR3 residues: CASSFAGNSYEQYF. In DNA form, the CDR3 reads TGTGCCAGCAGCTTCGCCGGGAACTCCTACGAGCAGTACTTC.

The chain has TRBV18 and TRBJ1-1, with D perhaps matching TRBD1 (5 bases). This CDR3 is 15 amino acids long. Germline V gene lookup returns CDR1 KGHSH and CDR2 LQKENI. Trimming pared 1 base from V and 2 bases from J, leaving 11 bases between. The CDR3 sequence: CASSPRGDLNTEAFF. The CDR3 region has the DNA TGTGCCAGCTCACCACGAGGGGATCTTAACACTGAAGCTTTCTTT. The full variable domain, rest sourced from reference TRBV18 and TRBJ1-1, is NAGVMQNPRHLVRRRGQEARLRCSPMKGHSHVYWYRQLPEEGLKFMVYLQKENIIDESGMPKERFSAEFPKEGPSILRIQQVVRGDSAAYFCASSPRGDLNTEAFFGQGTRLTVV.

The chain couples TRBV11-3 to TRBJ1-1; D might be TRBD1 (5 bases). Germline lookup yields CDR1 SGHNT and CDR2 YENEEA. Deletions cut 1 base from V and 0 bases from J, with 21 bases between. This CDR3 is built from 19 residues. The CDR3 DNA reads as TGTGCCAGCAGCTTAGGGAGGGGTCACCGGAGCCTCATGAACACTGAAGCTTTCTTT. It codes for CASSLGRGHRSLMNTEAFF.

To note about this clone: The same CDR3 also results from other DNA sequences found in this sample. V usage is TRBV5-1 and J usage is TRBJ2-6; D possibly corresponds to TRBD1 (6 bases). The CDR3 has 15 amino acids. Germline-derived CDR1 and CDR2 are SGHRS and YFSETQ. The ends were cut back, 3 bases at V and 2 bases at J, with 9 bases in the middle. Here the CDR3 reads CASSYRTAGANVLTF. The DNA of the CDR3 is TGCGCCAGCAGCTACCGGACAGCTGGGGCCAACGTCCTGACTTTC. Supplemented by reference TRBV5-1 and TRBJ2-6, the full variable domain reads KAGVTQTPRYLIKTRGQQVTLSCSPISGHRSVSWYQQTPGQGLQFLFEYFSETQRNKGNFPGRFSGRQFSNSRSEMNVSTLELGDSALYLCASSYRTAGANVLTFGAGSRLTVL.

The chain couples TRBV19 to TRBJ1-1; D remains unclear. This CDR3 is 15 amino acids long. Trimming took 5 bases from V and 7 from J, leaving 20 bases between them. Per germline, CDR1 LNHDA and CDR2 SQIVND (reference sequence). The CDR3 spells CASSPYTDGSIEAFF. Here the CDR3 DNA reads TGTGCCAGTAGTCCTTACACGGACGGGTCGATTGAAGCTTTCTTT. The full variable domain, rest sourced from reference TRBV19 and TRBJ1-1, is DGGITQSPKYLFRKEGQNVTLSCEQNLNHDAMYWYRQDPGQGLRLIYYSQIVNDFQKGDIAEGYSVSREKKESFPLTVTSAQKNPTAFYLCASSPYTDGSIEAFFGQGTRLTVV.

This sequence joins TRBV3-1 (or the pseudogene TRBV3-2) and TRBJ1-1, with D unclear. Germline-derived CDR1 and CDR2 are LGHDT and YNNKEL (reference sequence). V dropped 1 base and J dropped 4 bases, with 7 bases sitting between them. This CDR3 has 13 residues. The CDR3 loop reads CASSQAWSTEAFF. The CDR3 nucleotides read TGTGCCAGCAGCCAAGCTTGGAGCACTGAAGCTTTCTTT.

The chain uses TRBV5-8 and TRBJ1-4, with D maybe TRBD1 (6 bases). Germline V gives CDR1 SGHTS, CDR2 YDEGEE. The CDR3 is 15 residues long. Trimming shortened V by 4 bases and J by 3 bases, and 13 bases separated the two germline ends. CDR3 sequence: CASSAWGAANEKLFF. CDR3 DNA: TGTGCCAGCAGCGCTTGGGGGGCAGCTAATGAAAAACTGTTTTTT.

This clone was observed a few times. The V call is TRBV18, the J call TRBJ1-5; no reliable D call. The germline V and J ends were trimmed by 4 bases and 1 base, with 14 bases remaining between them. The CDR3 consists of 16 residues. Germline CDR1 is KGHSH and CDR2 is LQKENI. CDR3 in DNA: TGTGCCAGCTCACGGGCAGGCCCGGGGAGCAATCAGCCCCAGCATTTT. Translated: CASSRAGPGSNQPQHF. The variable domain in full, with the rest retrieved from reference TRBV18 and TRBJ1-5, is NAGVMQNPRHLVRRRGQEARLRCSPMKGHSHVYWYRQLPEEGLKFMVYLQKENIIDESGMPKERFSAEFPKEGPSILRIQQVVRGDSAAYFCASSRAGPGSNQPQHFGDGTRLSIL.

The CDR3 region has the DNA TGTGCCACCAGTGGTTATAGAGGGGACCCTTCCTACAATGAGCAGTTCTTC. Protein product: CATSGYRGDPSYNEQFF. This sequence joins TRBV24-1 and TRBJ2-1, with D possibly called TRBD1 or TRBD2 (5 bases each). The germline V gene has CDR1 KGHDR and CDR2 SFDVKD. Trimming stripped 5 bases from V and 1 base from J, with 17 bases between. The CDR3 contains 17 residues.

This rearrangement joins TRBV11-3 to TRBJ2-7; 10 positions match TRBD2. Germline values: CDR1 SGHNT, CDR2 YENEEA. V shed 8 bases, J shed 5 bases, and the junction held 9 bases outside the gene matches. This CDR3 has 14 amino acids. DNA for the CDR3: TGTGCCAGCCGGCCGGGACTAGCGTACCACGAGCAGTACTTC. Protein product: CASRPGLAYHEQYF. Together with reference TRBV11-3 and TRBJ2-7, the CDR3 gives the full variable domain: EAGVVQSPRYKIIEKKQPVAFWCNPISGHNTLYWYLQNLGQGPELLIRYENEEAVDDSQLPKDRFSAERLKGVDSTLKIQPAELGDSAVYLCASRPGLAYHEQYFGPGTRLTVT.